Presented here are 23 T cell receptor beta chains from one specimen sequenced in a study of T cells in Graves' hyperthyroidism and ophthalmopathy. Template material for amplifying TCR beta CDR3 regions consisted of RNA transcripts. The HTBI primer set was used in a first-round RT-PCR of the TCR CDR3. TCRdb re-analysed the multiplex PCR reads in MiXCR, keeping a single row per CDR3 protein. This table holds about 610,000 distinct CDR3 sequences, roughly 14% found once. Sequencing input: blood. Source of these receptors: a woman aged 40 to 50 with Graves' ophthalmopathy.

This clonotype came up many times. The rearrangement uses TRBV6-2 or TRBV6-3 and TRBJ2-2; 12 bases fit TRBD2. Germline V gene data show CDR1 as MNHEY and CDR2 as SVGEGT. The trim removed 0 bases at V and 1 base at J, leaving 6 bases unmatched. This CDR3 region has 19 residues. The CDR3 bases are TGTGCCAGCAGTTACTCCTCGCTAGCGGGAGGGTTGAACACCGGGGAGCTGTTTTTT. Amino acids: CASSYSSLAGGLNTGELFF.

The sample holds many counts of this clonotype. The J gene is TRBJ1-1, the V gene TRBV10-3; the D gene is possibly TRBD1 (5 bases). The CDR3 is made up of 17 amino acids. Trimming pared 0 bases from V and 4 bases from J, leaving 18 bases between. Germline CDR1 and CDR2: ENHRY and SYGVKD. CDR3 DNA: TGTGCCATCAGTGAGTCGATTCGGGGGGTACGGGGCACTGAAGCTTTCTTT. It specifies CAISESIRGVRGTEAFF.

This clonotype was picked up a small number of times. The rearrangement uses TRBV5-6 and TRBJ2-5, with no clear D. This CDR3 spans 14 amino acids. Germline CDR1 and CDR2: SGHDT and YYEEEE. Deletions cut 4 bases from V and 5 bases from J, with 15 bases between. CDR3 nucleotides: TGTGCCAGCAGCCCCGGGTCAGTCTGGGAGACCCAGTACTTC. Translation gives CASSPGSVWETQYF.

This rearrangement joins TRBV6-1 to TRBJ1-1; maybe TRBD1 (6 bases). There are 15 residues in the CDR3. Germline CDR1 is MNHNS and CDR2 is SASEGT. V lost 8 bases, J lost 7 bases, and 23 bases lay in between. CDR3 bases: TGTGCCAGCTCTCAGCTCGGGACACGCCTTAATGAAGCTTTCTTT. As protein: CASSQLGTRLNEAFF.

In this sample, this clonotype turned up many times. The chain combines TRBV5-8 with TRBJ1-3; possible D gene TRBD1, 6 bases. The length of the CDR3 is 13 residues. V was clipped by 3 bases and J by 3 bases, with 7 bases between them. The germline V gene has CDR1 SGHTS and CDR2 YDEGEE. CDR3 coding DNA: TGTGCCAGCAGCTGGACAGATGGAAACACCATATATTTT. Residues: CASSWTDGNTIYF.

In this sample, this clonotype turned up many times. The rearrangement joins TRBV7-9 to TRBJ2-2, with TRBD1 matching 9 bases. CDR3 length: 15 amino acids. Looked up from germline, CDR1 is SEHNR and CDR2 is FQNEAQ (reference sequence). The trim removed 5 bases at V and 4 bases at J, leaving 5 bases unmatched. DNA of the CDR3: TGTGCCAGCAGCCAGGACAGGGGACTCACCGGGGAGCTGTTTTTT. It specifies CASSQDRGLTGELFF.

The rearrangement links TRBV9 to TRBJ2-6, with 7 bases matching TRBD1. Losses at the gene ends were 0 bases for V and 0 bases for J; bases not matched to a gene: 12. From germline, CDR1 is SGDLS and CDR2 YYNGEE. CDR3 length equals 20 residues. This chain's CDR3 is CASSVARQGSALSGANVLTF. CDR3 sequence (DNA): TGTGCCAGCAGCGTAGCCCGACAGGGTAGCGCCCTCTCTGGGGCCAACGTCCTGACTTTC.

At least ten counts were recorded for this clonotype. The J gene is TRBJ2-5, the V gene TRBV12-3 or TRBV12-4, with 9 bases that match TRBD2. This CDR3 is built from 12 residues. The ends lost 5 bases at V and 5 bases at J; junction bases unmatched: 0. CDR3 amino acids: CASSGLAETQYF. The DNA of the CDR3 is TGTGCCAGCAGTGGACTAGCGGAGACCCAGTACTTC.

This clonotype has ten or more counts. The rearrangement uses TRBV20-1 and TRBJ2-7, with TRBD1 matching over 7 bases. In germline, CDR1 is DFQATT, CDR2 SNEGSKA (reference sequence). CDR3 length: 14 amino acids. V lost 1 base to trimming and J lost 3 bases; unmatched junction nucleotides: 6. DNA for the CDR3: TGCAGTGCTAGAGTCCCCGGGACAGACTACGAGCAGTACTTC. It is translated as CSARVPGTDYEQYF.

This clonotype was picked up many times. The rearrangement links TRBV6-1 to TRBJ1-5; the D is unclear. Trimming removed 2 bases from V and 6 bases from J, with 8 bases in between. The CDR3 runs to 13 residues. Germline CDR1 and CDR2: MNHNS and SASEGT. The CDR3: CASSELGSQPQHF. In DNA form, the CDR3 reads TGTGCCAGCAGTGAATTGGGGAGTCAGCCCCAGCATTTT.

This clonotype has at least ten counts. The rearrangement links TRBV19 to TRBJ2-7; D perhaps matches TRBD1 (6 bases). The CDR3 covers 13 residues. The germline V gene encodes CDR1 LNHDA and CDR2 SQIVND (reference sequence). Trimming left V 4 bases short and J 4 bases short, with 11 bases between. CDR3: CASSRTQGYEQYF. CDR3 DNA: TGTGCCAGTAGTAGAACACAGGGTTACGAGCAGTACTTC.

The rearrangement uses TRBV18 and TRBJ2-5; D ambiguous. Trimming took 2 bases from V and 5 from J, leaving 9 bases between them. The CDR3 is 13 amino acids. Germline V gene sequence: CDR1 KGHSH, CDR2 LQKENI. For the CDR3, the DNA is TGTGCCAGCTCACCAAACGCCGGCGAGACCCAGTACTTC. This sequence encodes CASSPNAGETQYF. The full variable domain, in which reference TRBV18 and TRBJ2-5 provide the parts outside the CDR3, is NAGVMQNPRHLVRRRGQEARLRCSPMKGHSHVYWYRQLPEEGLKFMVYLQKENIIDESGMPKERFSAEFPKEGPSILRIQQVVRGDSAAYFCASSPNAGETQYFGPGTRLLVL.

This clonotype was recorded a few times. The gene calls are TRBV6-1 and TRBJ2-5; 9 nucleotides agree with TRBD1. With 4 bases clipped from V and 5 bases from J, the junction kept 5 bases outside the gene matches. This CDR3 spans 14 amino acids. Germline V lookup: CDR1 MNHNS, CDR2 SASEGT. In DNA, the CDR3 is TGTGCCAGCAGTGTCGACAGGGGGTGGGAGACCCAGTACTTC. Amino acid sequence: CASSVDRGWETQYF.

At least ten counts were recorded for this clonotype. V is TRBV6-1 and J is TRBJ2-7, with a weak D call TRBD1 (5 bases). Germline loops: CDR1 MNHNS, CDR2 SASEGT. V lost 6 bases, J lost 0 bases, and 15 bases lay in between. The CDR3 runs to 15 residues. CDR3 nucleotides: TGTGCCAGCAGGGACGAAGCCAGGGACTCCTACGAGCAGTACTTC. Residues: CASRDEARDSYEQYF.

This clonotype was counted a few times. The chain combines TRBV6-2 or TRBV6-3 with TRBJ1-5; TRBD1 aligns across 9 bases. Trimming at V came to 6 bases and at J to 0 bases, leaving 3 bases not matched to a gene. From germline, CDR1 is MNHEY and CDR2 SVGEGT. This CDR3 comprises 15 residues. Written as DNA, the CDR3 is TGTGCCAGCAGGGACAGGGGTTATAGCAATCAGCCCCAGCATTTT. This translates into CASRDRGYSNQPQHF.

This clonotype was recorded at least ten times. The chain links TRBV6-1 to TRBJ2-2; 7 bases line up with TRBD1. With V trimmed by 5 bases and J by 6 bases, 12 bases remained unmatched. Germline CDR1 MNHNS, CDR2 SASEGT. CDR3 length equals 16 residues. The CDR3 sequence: CASSLRDSPISGELFF. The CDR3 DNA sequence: TGTGCCAGCAGTCTAAGGGACAGTCCCATATCCGGGGAGCTGTTTTTT.

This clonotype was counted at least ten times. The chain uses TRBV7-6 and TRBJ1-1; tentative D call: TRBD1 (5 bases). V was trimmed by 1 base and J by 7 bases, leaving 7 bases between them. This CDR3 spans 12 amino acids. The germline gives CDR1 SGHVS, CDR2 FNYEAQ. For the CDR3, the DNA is TGTGCCAGCAGCTTAGATCAGGGTGAAGCTTTCTTT. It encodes CASSLDQGEAFF.

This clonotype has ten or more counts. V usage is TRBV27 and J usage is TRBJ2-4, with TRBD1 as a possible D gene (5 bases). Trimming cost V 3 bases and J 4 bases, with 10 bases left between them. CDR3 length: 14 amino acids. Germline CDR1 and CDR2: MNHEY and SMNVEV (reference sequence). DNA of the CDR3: TGTGCCAGCAGTTTGACAGAGAGTAAAAACATTCAGTACTTC. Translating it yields CASSLTESKNIQYF.

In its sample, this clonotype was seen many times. CDR3 sequence: CASSSPDREAGYTF. Here the CDR3 DNA reads TGTGCCAGCAGTTCCCCAGACAGGGAGGCTGGCTACACCTTC. V gene TRBV28 combines with J gene TRBJ1-2, with TRBD1 matching 7 bases. CDR3 length: 14 amino acids. With V trimmed by 4 bases and J by 7 bases, 9 bases remained unmatched. Per germline, CDR1 MDHEN and CDR2 SYDVKM.

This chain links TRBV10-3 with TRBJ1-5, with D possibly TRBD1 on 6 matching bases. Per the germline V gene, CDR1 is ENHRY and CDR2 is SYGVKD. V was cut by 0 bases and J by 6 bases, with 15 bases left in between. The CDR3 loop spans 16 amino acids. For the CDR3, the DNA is TGTGCCATCAGTGAGTCCCCGGGGGCAATGGCTCAGCCCCAGCATTTT. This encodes CAISESPGAMAQPQHF.

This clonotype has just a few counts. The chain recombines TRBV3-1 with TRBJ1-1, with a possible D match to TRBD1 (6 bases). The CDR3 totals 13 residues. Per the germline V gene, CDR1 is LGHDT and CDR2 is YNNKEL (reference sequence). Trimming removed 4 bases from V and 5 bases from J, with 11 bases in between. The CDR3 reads CASSPQGWTEAFF. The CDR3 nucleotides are TGTGCCAGCAGCCCCCAGGGGTGGACTGAAGCTTTCTTT.

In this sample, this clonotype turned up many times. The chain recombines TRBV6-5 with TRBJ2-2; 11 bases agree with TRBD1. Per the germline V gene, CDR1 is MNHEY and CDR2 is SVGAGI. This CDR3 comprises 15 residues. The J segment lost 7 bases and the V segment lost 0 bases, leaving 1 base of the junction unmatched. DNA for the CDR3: TGTGCCAGCAGTTACTCGGACAGGGGGCGCGGGGAGCTGTTTTTT. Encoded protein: CASSYSDRGRGELFF.

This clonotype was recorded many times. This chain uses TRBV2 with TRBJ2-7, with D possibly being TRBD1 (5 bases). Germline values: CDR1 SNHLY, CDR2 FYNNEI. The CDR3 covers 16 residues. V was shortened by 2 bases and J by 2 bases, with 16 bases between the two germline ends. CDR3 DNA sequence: TGTGCCAGCAGTGAACTCCTCAGGGATACGACCTACGAGCAGTACTTC. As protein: CASSELLRDTTYEQYF.